The source of this T cell receptor beta chain is a study of vaccination effects on CD4 cells after COVID-19 (dated by TCRdb to between 2021 and 2024). Some background on the complete study: In the ViraFEST assay, PBMC were stimulated with viral peptide pools, and antigen-specific CD4+ T cell clonotypes were then identified by expansion using TCR sequencing. Around 2 million PBMC per well were cultured in IMDM with approximately 5% human AB serum, roughly 10 IU/ml IL-2 and gentamicin, plus 10 ug/ml peptides. Altogether, approximately 10 COVID-19 convalescent patients and 4 SARS-CoV-2-naive healthy vaccine recipients made up the full study. Participants received two doses of either the BNT162b2 or the mRNA-1273 mRNA SARS-CoV-2 vaccine. SARS-CoV-2 spike-specific CD4+ TCR repertoires were compared before and after mRNA vaccination in COVID-19 convalescent patients and in infection-naive vaccine recipients. In the study, cultures from other donors were sequenced using the Oncomine TCR Beta short-read assay on an Illumina iSeq 100. Results the study describes overall, beyond this receptor: Among healthy vaccine recipients, nearly all vaccine-induced clones were SARS-CoV-2 mono-reactive, and only 1 of 255 was cross-reactive with common cold coronaviruses. At late post-vaccination timepoints, both infection-induced and vaccine-induced clones showed marked clonal contraction, consistent with waning T cell responses. The study was limited by a small number of convalescent patients and lacked early post-infection timepoints.

After less than 13 days of culture, CD4+ T cells were isolated with the EasySep CD4+ T cell isolation kit. The absence of prior SARS-CoV-2 infection in healthy vaccine recipients was confirmed by negative nucleocapsid antibodies before and after vaccination. On days 3 and 7, half of the culture medium was replaced with fresh IL-2-containing medium. Unless noted otherwise, every peptide stimulation condition was grown in triplicate wells. Using Ficoll-Paque Plus gradient centrifugation, PBMC were separated from whole blood and then either used fresh or cryopreserved at -140C. Genomic DNA was extracted from cultured CD4+ T cells with the QIAamp micro DNA kit. The junction carries 7 bases between V and J, which are trimmed by 6 bases and 5 bases respectively. According to the germline V gene, CDR1 reads MNHEY and CDR2 reads SVGAGI. From the cysteine up to the phenylalanine, the CDR3 has a length of 11 residues. The entry retains the CDR3 DNA only, 33 bases that are in frame from base 1.

The library was obtained by the immunoSEQ multiplex PCR assay. DNA from the CD4+ T cells that had been cultured and isolated underwent TCR beta CDR3 sequencing. Per the source publication's procedure: The analysis removed non-productive TCR sequences, trimmed reads to the CDR3 region, and retained only CDR3s that were 7 or more amino acids long. The MANAFEST web app was used to pick out antigen-specific clonotypes by comparing their expansion in peptide wells with that in reference cultures. Positive clones required FDR<0.05 expansion versus reference and all other wells, odds ratio above 5, and frequency above 0.1% in two replicate wells. A clonotype was called cross-reactive if it was significantly expanded both in SARS-CoV-2 spike wells and in at least one common cold coronavirus spike condition. Levenshtein distance calculated with the stringdist R package was used to assess CDR3 similarity, and unrooted trees were constructed with ape in R 3.6.1. In TCRdb, the immuneACCESS table is reduced to in-frame sequences with V and J assigned. These tables do not hold every clone; where another copy was compared, an unresolved V gene accounts for under half, and the others remain unexplained. V, J and clone size are those of that table, while D and trimming were read from the DNA. For this sample the table gives some 50,000 clones, of which 67% were detected only once. The ten largest clones take up roughly 5.1% of the sample.

Only a few counts were recorded for this clone. Its antigen is currently not known. Base qualities are missing; no much larger clone stands one base away. This clonotype was sampled from a human donor who received a COVID-19 vaccine. This chain is built from TRBV6-5 and TRBJ1-1; the D gene identity is not certain. Sequences were derived from CD4+ T cells from PBMCs cultured without peptide, sampled before COVID-19 vaccination. The CDR3 has the sequence CASRTGTEAFF. The DNA is as follows: TGTGCCAGCAGAACCGGGACTGAAGCTTTCTTT.